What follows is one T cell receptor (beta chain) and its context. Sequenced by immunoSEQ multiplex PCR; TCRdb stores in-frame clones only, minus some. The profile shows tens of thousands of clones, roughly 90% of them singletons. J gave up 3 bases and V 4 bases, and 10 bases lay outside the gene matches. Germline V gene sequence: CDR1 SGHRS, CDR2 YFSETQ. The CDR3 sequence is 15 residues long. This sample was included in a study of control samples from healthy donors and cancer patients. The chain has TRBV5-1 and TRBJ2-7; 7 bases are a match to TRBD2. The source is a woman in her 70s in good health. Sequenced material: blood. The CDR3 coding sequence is TGCGCCAGCAGCCCCCGGGCGGGAGTCGGCTACGAGCAGTACTTC. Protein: CASSPRAGVGYEQYF.